The clone carrying this T cell receptor beta chain showed up just a few times. What it binds is not known. The CDR3 has 15 residues. CDR1 and CDR2 (germline): MGHRA, YSYEKL. Trimming removed 0 bases at V and 5 bases at J, with 11 bases between. This specimen comes from a study of beta chain features in type 1 diabetes. Overall study: Healthy donors and patients had similar age, gender and cell yields. Analysis included 95 million to 140 million sorted cells drawn from all samples. Points from the study as a whole: TCRB CDR3s were moderately but significantly shorter in Type 1 diabetes patients in all four CD4+ subsets.

What was sequenced were expressed TCRB transcripts, since all of the isolated RNA had been reverse transcribed. The average read count of naive, central memory and regulatory T cell samples was some 3.5 million. Profiled with immunoSEQ multiplex PCR; TCRdb holds only in-frame clones, not every one. The table has over 150,000 clones, about 8.1% seen once. This chain connects TRBV4-1 to TRBJ1-5; tentatively, D is TRBD1 (5 bases). The source of this sequence is a woman under 30 with type 1 diabetes. Sequencing was done on a sample of central memory CD4+ T cells from blood. In DNA, the CDR3 is TGCGCCAGCAGCCAAGATTCGGGGACTGATCAGCCCCAGCATTTT. The encoded protein is CASSQDSGTDQPQHF.